This is a list of T cell receptor beta chains from one sample in a study of T cell responses to AZD1222 COVID-19 vaccine. The data were produced by immunoSEQ multiplex PCR, yet TCRdb's version contains in-frame clones alone and is incomplete. The data contain about 180,000 clones, 75% to 90% of them singletons. Here the sequenced sample was peripheral blood, taken on day 0 of AZD1222 vaccination. The receptors here all came from an adult in good health. Each CDR3 is given with its conserved first and last residue. D genes are given only for firm matches. The size field is filled for only some rows; it gives once, few, many or a size class.

J gene: TRBJ2-1
clone size: -
D gene: -
V gene: TRBV27
CDR3 protein: CASTMGGNYNEQFF
CDR3 DNA: TGTGCCAGCACCATGGGGGGTAATTACAATGAGCAGTTCTTC

J gene: TRBJ1-2
clone size: -
D gene: -
V gene: TRBV19
CDR3 protein: CASTKRTARASGYTF
CDR3 DNA: TGTGCCAGTACGAAAAGGACAGCCAGGGCCTCCGGCTACACCTTC

J gene: TRBJ2-2
clone size: -
D gene: -
V gene: TRBV7-9
CDR3 protein: CASSPAPNTGELFF
CDR3 DNA: TGTGCCAGCAGCCCCGCACCGAACACCGGGGAGCTGTTTTTT

J gene: TRBJ1-2
clone size: -
D gene: -
V gene: TRBV4-1
CDR3 protein: CASSQEERDGYTF
CDR3 DNA: TGCGCCAGCAGCCAAGAGGAAAGGGATGGCTACACCTTC

J gene: TRBJ1-2
clone size: -
D gene: -
V gene: TRBV20-1
CDR3 protein: CSAHDKGSTF
CDR3 DNA: TGCAGTGCCCACGACAAAGGGTCAACCTTC

J gene: TRBJ2-3
clone size: -
D gene: -
V gene: TRBV19
CDR3 protein: CASTTGAGGRSTDTQYF
CDR3 DNA: TGTGCCAGTACCACGGGCGCCGGGGGCAGGAGCACAGATACGCAGTATTTT

J gene: TRBJ1-1
clone size: -
D gene: -
V gene: TRBV5-1
CDR3 protein: CASSPDTTGTEAFF
CDR3 DNA: TGCGCCAGCAGCCCGGACACCACGGGGACTGAAGCTTTCTTT

J gene: TRBJ2-6
clone size: -
D gene: -
V gene: TRBV29-1
CDR3 protein: CSVASGTTISGANVLTF
CDR3 DNA: TGCAGCGTCGCTTCCGGGACAACAATCTCTGGGGCCAACGTCCTGACTTTC

J gene: TRBJ2-7
clone size: -
D gene: -
V gene: TRBV30
CDR3 protein: CAWSSQGPNYEQYF
CDR3 DNA: TGTGCCTGGAGCTCTCAGGGTCCCAACTACGAGCAGTACTTC

J gene: TRBJ2-1
clone size: -
D gene: -
V gene: TRBV9
CDR3 protein: CASSVAQGYNEQFF
CDR3 DNA: TGTGCCAGCAGCGTTGCACAGGGCTACAATGAGCAGTTCTTC

J gene: TRBJ2-1
clone size: -
D gene: -
V gene: TRBV27
CDR3 protein: CASSRSSYNEQFF
CDR3 DNA: TGTGCCAGCAGCAGGAGCTCCTACAATGAGCAGTTCTTC

J gene: TRBJ1-2
clone size: -
D gene: -
V gene: TRBV27
CDR3 protein: CASSHHAGYNYGYTF
CDR3 DNA: TGTGCCAGCAGTCACCACGCAGGATATAACTATGGCTACACCTTC

J gene: TRBJ2-2
clone size: -
D gene: -
V gene: TRBV7-3
CDR3 protein: CASSFFPTGSNTGELFF
CDR3 DNA: TGTGCCAGCAGCTTTTTCCCAACAGGGTCGAACACCGGGGAGCTGTTTTTT

J gene: TRBJ2-2
clone size: -
D gene: -
V gene: TRBV21-1
CDR3 protein: CASSIRLAGVNTGELFF
CDR3 DNA: TGTGCCAGCAGCATCCGACTAGCGGGGGTAAACACCGGGGAGCTGTTTTTT

J gene: TRBJ2-5
clone size: -
D gene: TRBD2
V gene: TRBV19
CDR3 protein: CASSGGGRTQYF
CDR3 DNA: TGTGCCAGTAGTGGGGGGGGGAGGACCCAGTACTTC

J gene: TRBJ2-5
clone size: -
D gene: -
V gene: TRBV11-3
CDR3 protein: CASSLSSRGKETQYF
CDR3 DNA: TGTGCCAGCAGCTTATCGTCGCGGGGCAAAGAGACCCAGTACTTC

J gene: TRBJ1-1
clone size: -
D gene: TRBD1
V gene: TRBV6-5
CDR3 protein: CASKGQQNTEAFF
CDR3 DNA: TGTGCCAGCAAGGGACAGCAGAACACTGAAGCTTTCTTT

J gene: TRBJ1-1
clone size: -
D gene: -
V gene: TRBV9
CDR3 protein: CASSVLAENTEAFF
CDR3 DNA: TGTGCCAGCAGCGTACTTGCGGAGAACACTGAAGCTTTCTTT

J gene: TRBJ1-6
clone size: -
D gene: -
V gene: TRBV7-2
CDR3 protein: CASSLVTADNSPLHF
CDR3 DNA: TGTGCCAGCAGCTTAGTTACAGCGGATAATTCACCCCTCCACTTT

J gene: TRBJ1-2
clone size: -
D gene: TRBD1
V gene: TRBV27
CDR3 protein: CASSPYEGANYGYTF
CDR3 DNA: TGTGCCAGCAGTCCCTACGAGGGGGCCAACTATGGCTACACCTTC

J gene: TRBJ2-3
clone size: once
D gene: -
V gene: TRBV10-2
CDR3 protein: CASSARDTQYF
CDR3 DNA: TGCGCCAGCAGTGCGAGAGATACGCAGTATTTT

J gene: TRBJ1-4
clone size: -
D gene: -
V gene: TRBV19
CDR3 protein: CASSIQAINEKLFF
CDR3 DNA: TGTGCCAGTAGTATACAAGCAATTAATGAAAAACTGTTTTTT

J gene: TRBJ2-5
clone size: once
D gene: TRBD1
V gene: TRBV27
CDR3 protein: CASSSPGTGGEETQYF
CDR3 DNA: TGTGCCAGCAGTTCCCCCGGGACAGGGGGCGAAGAGACCCAGTACTTC

J gene: TRBJ1-4
clone size: -
D gene: TRBD1
V gene: TRBV27
CDR3 protein: CASSTRQGYEKLFF
CDR3 DNA: TGTGCCAGCAGTACAAGACAGGGTTATGAAAAACTGTTTTTT